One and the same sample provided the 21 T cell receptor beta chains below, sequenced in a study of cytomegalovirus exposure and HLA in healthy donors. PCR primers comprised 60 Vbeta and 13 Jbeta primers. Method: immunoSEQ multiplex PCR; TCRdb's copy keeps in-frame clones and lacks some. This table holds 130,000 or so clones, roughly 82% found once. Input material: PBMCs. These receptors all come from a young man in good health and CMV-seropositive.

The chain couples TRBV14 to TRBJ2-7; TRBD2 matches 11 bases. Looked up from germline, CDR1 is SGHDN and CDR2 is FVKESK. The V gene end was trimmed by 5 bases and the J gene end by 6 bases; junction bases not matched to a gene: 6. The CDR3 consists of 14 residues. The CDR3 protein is CASSSGLAGPEQYF. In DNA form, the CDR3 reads TGTGCCAGCAGCAGCGGACTAGCGGGTCCCGAGCAGTACTTC.

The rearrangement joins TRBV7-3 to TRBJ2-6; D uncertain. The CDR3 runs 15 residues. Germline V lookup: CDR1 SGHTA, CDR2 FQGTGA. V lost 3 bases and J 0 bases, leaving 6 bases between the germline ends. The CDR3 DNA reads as TGTGCCAGCAGCTTCACAAGCTCTGGGGCCAACGTCCTGACTTTC. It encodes CASSFTSSGANVLTF.

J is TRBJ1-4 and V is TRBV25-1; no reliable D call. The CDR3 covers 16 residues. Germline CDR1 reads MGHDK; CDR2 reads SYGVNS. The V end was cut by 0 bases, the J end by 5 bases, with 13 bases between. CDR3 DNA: TGTGCCAGCAGTGAATATGATGGGCTGAGAAATGAAAAACTGTTTTTT. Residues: CASSEYDGLRNEKLFF.

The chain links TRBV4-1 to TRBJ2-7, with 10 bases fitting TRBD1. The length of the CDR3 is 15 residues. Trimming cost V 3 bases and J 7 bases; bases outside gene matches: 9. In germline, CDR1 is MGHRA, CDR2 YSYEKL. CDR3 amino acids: CASSHTGTGAREQYF. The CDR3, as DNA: TGCGCCAGCAGCCATACTGGGACAGGGGCTCGGGAGCAGTACTTC.

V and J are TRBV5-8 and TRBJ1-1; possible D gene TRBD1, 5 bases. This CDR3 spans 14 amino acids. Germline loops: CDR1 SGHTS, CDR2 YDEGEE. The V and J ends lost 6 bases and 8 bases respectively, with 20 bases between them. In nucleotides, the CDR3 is TGTGCCAGCAACTCCTACAGTGCCGGGGGGGAAGCTTTCTTT. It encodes CASNSYSAGGEAFF.

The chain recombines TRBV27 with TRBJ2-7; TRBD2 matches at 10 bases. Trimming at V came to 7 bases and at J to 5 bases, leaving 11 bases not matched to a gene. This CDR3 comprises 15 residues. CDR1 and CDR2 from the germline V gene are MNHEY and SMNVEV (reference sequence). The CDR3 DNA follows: TGTGCCAGCACCTCAGCGGGAGGGCCCGGGGACGAGCAGTACTTC. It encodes CASTSAGGPGDEQYF.

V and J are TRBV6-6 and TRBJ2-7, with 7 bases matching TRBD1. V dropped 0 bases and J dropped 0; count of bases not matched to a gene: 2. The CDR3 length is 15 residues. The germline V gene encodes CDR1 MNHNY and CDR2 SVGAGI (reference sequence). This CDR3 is CASSYSAGGSYEQYF. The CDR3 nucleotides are TGTGCCAGCAGTTACTCGGCAGGGGGCTCCTACGAGCAGTACTTC.

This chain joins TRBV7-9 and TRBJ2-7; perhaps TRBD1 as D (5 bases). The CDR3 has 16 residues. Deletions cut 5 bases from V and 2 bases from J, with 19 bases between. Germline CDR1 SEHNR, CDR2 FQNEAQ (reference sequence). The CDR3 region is CASSPTDNQNPYEQYF. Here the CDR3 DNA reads TGTGCCAGCAGCCCGACGGACAACCAAAATCCCTACGAGCAGTACTTC.

The CDR3 reads CAWSRRGSSYNEQFF. CDR3 bases: TGTGCCTGGAGTCGGCGGGGGAGCTCCTACAATGAGCAGTTCTTC. The chain is built from TRBV30 and TRBJ2-1; the match to TRBD2 covers 7 bases. J gave up 0 bases and V 2 bases, and 4 bases lay outside the gene matches. The CDR3 is 15 amino acids. The germline V gene has CDR1 GTSNPN and CDR2 SVGIG (reference sequence).

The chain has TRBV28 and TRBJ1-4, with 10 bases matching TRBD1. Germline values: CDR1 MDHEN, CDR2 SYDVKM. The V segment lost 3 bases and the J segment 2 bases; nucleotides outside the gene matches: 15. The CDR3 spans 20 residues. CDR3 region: CASSFPLIRDRGPTNEKLFF. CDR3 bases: TGTGCCAGCAGTTTCCCGCTAATTCGGGACAGGGGTCCTACTAATGAAAAACTGTTTTTT.

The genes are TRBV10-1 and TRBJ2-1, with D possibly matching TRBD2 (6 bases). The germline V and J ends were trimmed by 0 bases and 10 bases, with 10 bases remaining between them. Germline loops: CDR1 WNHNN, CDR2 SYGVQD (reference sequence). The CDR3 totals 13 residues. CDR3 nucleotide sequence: TGCGCCAGCAGTGAGTCGGTGGCGGGGGAGCAGTTCTTC. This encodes CASSESVAGEQFF.

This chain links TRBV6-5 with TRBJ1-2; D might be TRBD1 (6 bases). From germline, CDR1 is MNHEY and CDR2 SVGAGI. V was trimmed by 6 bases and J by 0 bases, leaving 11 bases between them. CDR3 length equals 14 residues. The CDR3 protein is CASRSQGPNYGYTF. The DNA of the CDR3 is TGTGCCAGCAGGTCCCAGGGGCCTAACTATGGCTACACCTTC.

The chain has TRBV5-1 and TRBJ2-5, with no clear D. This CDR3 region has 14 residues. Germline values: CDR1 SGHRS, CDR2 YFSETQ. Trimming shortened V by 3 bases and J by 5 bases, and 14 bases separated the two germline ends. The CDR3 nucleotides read TGCGCCAGCAGCTCCCAAATCAGGTCGGAGACCCAGTACTTC. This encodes CASSSQIRSETQYF.

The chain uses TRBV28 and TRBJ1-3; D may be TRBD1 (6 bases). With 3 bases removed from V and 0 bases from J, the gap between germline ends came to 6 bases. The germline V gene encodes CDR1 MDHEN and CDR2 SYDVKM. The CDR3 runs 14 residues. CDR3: CASSLGHSGNTIYF. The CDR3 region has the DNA TGTGCCAGCAGTTTGGGACACTCTGGAAACACCATATATTTT.

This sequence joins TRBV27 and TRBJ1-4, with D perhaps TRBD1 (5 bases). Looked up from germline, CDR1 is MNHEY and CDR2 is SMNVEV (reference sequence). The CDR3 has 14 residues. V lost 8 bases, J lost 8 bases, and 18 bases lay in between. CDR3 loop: CASGLSGGREKLFF. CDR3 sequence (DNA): TGTGCCAGCGGGCTCAGCGGGGGTAGAGAAAAACTGTTTTTT.

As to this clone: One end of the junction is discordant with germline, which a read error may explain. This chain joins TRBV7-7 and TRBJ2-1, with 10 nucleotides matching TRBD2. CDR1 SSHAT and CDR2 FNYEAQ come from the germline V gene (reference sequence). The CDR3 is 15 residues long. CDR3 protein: CASSSLAGSYNEQFF. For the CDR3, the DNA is TGTGCTAGCAGCTCACTAGCGGGGAGCTACAATGAGCAGTTCTTC.

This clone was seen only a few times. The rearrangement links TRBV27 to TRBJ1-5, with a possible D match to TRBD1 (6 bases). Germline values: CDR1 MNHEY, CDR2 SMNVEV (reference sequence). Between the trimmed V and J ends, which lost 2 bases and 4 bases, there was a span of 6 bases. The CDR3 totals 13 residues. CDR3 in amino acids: CASSLTGNQPQHF. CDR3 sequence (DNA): TGTGCCAGCAGTTTAACAGGGAATCAGCCCCAGCATTTT.

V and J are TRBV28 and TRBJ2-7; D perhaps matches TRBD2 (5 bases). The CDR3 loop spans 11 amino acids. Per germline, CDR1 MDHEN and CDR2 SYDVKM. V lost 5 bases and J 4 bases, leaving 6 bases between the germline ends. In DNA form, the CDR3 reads TGTGCCAGCAGTCGGGGATACGAGCAGTACTTC. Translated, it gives CASSRGYEQYF.

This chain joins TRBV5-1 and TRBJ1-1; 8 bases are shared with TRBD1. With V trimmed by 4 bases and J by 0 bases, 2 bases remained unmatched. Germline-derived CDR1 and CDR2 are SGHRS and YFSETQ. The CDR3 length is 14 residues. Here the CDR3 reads CASSRTGLNTEAFF. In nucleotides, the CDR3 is TGCGCCAGCAGCCGGACAGGGTTGAACACTGAAGCTTTCTTT.

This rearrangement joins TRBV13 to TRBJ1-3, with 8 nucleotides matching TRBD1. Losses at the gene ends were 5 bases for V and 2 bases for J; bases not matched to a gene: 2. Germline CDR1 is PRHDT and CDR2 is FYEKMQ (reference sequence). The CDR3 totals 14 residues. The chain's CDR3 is CASSTTGAGNTIYF. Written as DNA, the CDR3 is TGTGCCAGCAGCACGACAGGGGCTGGAAACACCATATATTTT.

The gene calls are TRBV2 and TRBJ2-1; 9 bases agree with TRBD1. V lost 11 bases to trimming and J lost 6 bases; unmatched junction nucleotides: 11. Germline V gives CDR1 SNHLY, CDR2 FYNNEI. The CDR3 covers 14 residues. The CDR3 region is CAGRDRANLNEQFF. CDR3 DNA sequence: TGTGCCGGGAGGGACAGGGCAAACCTCAATGAGCAGTTCTTC.